The rows below give T cell receptor beta chains drawn from one sample of a study of T cells in Graves' hyperthyroidism and ophthalmopathy. TCRdb itself ran the multiplex PCR reads through MiXCR, one entry per CDR3 protein. The profile shows some 490,000 distinct CDR3 sequences, roughly 23% of them singletons. Source material: blood. Every receptor here comes from a woman aged 70 to 79 with Graves' ophthalmopathy. Both conserved end residues are part of each CDR3. D genes are given only for firm matches. Only some rows state a clone size, as once, few, many or a class for expanded clones.

cdr3_nt cdr3_aa d_call v_call clone_size j_call
TGTGCCAGCCAGACTAGCGGTTACTCCACCGGGGAGCTGTTTTTT CASQTSGYSTGELFF TRBD2 TRBV13 NA TRBJ2-2
TGTGCCAGCAGTGATGGAAGTTCACCCCTCCACTTT CASSDGSSPLHF NA TRBV2 many TRBJ1-6
TGTGCCAGCAGCTTAGCGATAGGTACCTCTGGGGCCAACGTCCTGACTTTC CASSLAIGTSGANVLTF NA TRBV7-6 few TRBJ2-6
TGTGCCTTAACAGGAGCCTACGAGCAGTACTTC CALTGAYEQYF NA TRBV30 few TRBJ2-7
TGCGCCAGCAGCTTGGGGGGGACAGCCCCTTTGTCTGGGGCCAACGTCCTGACTTTC CASSLGGTAPLSGANVLTF TRBD1 TRBV5-1 NA TRBJ2-6
TGTGCCAGCAGCGGTAGGGAGGGCCAAGGCAATGAGCAGTTCTTC CASSGREGQGNEQFF TRBD2 TRBV9 many TRBJ2-1
TGCGCCAGCAGCTTGAATCCGGCGGAAGAGACCCAGTACTTC CASSLNPAEETQYF NA TRBV5-1 NA TRBJ2-5
TGTGCCAGCAGCTTGGAGGGCGGGAGGGCGCAAGAGACCCAGTACTTC CASSLEGGRAQETQYF TRBD2 TRBV5-5 few TRBJ2-5
TGTGCCAGCAGCGTAGGGACAGGGGGCGCCGACACCGGGGAGCTGTTTTTT CASSVGTGGADTGELFF TRBD1 TRBV9 NA TRBJ2-2
TGTGCCAGCTCAACCACCGGGACCGGCGGGGAGCTGTTTTTT CASSTTGTGGELFF NA TRBV18 few TRBJ2-2
TGCGCCAGCAGCCCCCGGACAGTTACCTACGAGCAGTACTTC CASSPRTVTYEQYF NA TRBV4-1 once TRBJ2-7
TGTGCCAGCAGCGTAGGAGTTGCGGGAGGACTGACAGATACGCAGTATTTT CASSVGVAGGLTDTQYF TRBD2 TRBV9 NA TRBJ2-3
TGTGCCAGCTCGAAAGTAGGCCGTTCCCTCTATGGCTACACCTTC CASSKVGRSLYGYTF NA TRBV27 once TRBJ1-2
TGTGCCAGCAGCGTAGCCGTCACCCACACCGGGGAGCTGTTTTTT CASSVAVTHTGELFF NA TRBV12-3/TRBV12-4 NA TRBJ2-2
TGTGCCAGCAGTCCGCCCGGGACAGTCAGGACTGAAGCTTTCTTT CASSPPGTVRTEAFF TRBD1 TRBV28 few TRBJ1-1
TGTGCCAGCAGCCAGACAGGGTATCAGCCCCAGCATTTT CASSQTGYQPQHF TRBD1 TRBV3-1 NA TRBJ1-5
TGCAGTGCTAAAAGACAGACTACTAGCAATCAGCCCCAGCATTTT CSAKRQTTSNQPQHF NA TRBV20-1 few TRBJ1-5
TGTGCCAGCAGCTGGGCGATAGCGGGAGAAAATGAGCAGTTCTTC CASSWAIAGENEQFF TRBD2 TRBV11-1 many TRBJ2-1
TGTGCCAGCGTACTGACAGGGGGCGATTTCGTGGAGCTGTTTTTT CASVLTGGDFVELFF TRBD1 TRBV6-1 few TRBJ2-2
TGCGCCAGCAACCCGGCAGGGAACTATGGCTACACCTTC CASNPAGNYGYTF NA TRBV5-1 few TRBJ1-2
TGCAGTGCCGCAGGGTACCAAGAGACCCAGTACTTC CSAAGYQETQYF NA TRBV20-1 once TRBJ2-5
TGTGCCAGCAGTGCCTTGGGACTAGCGGGAATCGTGCAGTTCTTC CASSALGLAGIVQFF TRBD2 TRBV2 few TRBJ2-1
TGTGCCAGCAGCCAAGCGGACAGGGGGAAGAGGGCTGAAGCTTTCTTT CASSQADRGKRAEAFF TRBD1 TRBV3-1 NA TRBJ1-1
TGCAGTGCTAGAGATGTCGGGAACCATGAGCAGTTCTTC CSARDVGNHEQFF NA TRBV20-1 few TRBJ2-1
TGCAGTGCAGGAAGGACAGGGGACAACTATGGCTACACCTTC CSAGRTGDNYGYTF TRBD1 TRBV20-1 NA TRBJ1-2
TGCCGTCCTAGCGGCGATTACAATGAGCAGTTCTTC CRPSGDYNEQFF TRBD2 TRBV20-1 few TRBJ2-1
TGTGCCAGTAGTACCACTAGCGGGAGGGCGGGAGAGCAGTTCTTC CASSTTSGRAGEQFF TRBD2 TRBV19 few TRBJ2-1
TGTGCCAGCACCCTAACCGGGACTAGCGGGATATACGAGCAGTACTTC CASTLTGTSGIYEQYF TRBD2 TRBV2 many TRBJ2-7
TGTGCCAGCAGTGTAGGGGGGCCCAACTATGGCTACACCTTC CASSVGGPNYGYTF NA TRBV2 many TRBJ1-2
TGCGCCAGCAGCATTGGGGCAACAGGGGGCTACGAGCAGTACTTC CASSIGATGGYEQYF TRBD1 TRBV5-1 few TRBJ2-7
TGTGCCAGTAGTATGAGGGACAGGGGGGGGACCTCCTACGAGCAGTACTTC CASSMRDRGGTSYEQYF TRBD1 TRBV19 few TRBJ2-7
TGTGCCAGCAGCGTAAATTCCCTTTCCTACGAGCAGTACTTC CASSVNSLSYEQYF NA TRBV9 many TRBJ2-7
TGTGCCAGTAGTATTAAAGGGGGCTATGGGAGCGGGGCCAACGTCCTGACTTTC CASSIKGGYGSGANVLTF TRBD1 TRBV19 NA TRBJ2-6
TGTGCCAGCAGCCCTGGGACAAGGATAGGTTCAGAGACCCAGTACTTC CASSPGTRIGSETQYF NA TRBV7-9 NA TRBJ2-5
TGTGCCAGCGGGACGGCTAGCAATCAGCCCCAGCATTTT CASGTASNQPQHF NA TRBV28 few TRBJ1-5
TGCAGCGTTGAAGACCCCTACCGACAGGGGTGGGGGGAGACCCAGTACTTC CSVEDPYRQGWGETQYF TRBD1 TRBV29-1 few TRBJ2-5
TGCGCCAGCAGCCAAGGAGGACAGATTAACACTGAAGCTTTCTTT CASSQGGQINTEAFF NA TRBV4-1 NA TRBJ1-1
TGTGCCAGCAGCATAAATTATCCGTTCTTC CASSINYPFF NA TRBV11-2 many TRBJ2-1
TGTGCCAGCAGCTTAGAAGGCGGCCCCTACAATGAGCAGTTCTTC CASSLEGGPYNEQFF NA TRBV7-2 many TRBJ2-1
TGTGCCAGCAGATCCGGGACTAGCTCCAATGAGCAGTTCTTC CASRSGTSSNEQFF TRBD2 TRBV28 few TRBJ2-1
TGTGCCAGCAGCGACACTGGGCCCCAGCATTTT CASSDTGPQHF NA TRBV6-2/TRBV6-3 few TRBJ1-5
TGTGCCAGCAGTTGGGAGGGCATGGCTGAAGCTTTCTTT CASSWEGMAEAFF NA TRBV6-5 NA TRBJ1-1
TGTGCCACCAATTTCGGGTTGGACGGAGGGGAGACCCAGTACTTC CATNFGLDGGETQYF NA TRBV5-8 NA TRBJ2-5
TGTGCCAGCAGTTTTCCCTTCCCTAGATACGAGCAGTACTTC CASSFPFPRYEQYF NA TRBV28 many TRBJ2-7
TGTGCCAGCATTGGGACCGTTAACTATGGCTACACCTTC CASIGTVNYGYTF NA TRBV6-2/TRBV6-3 many TRBJ1-2
TGTGCCAGTAGGGCTAGCGGGAGAGGTTCCTACAATGAGCAGTTCTTC CASRASGRGSYNEQFF TRBD2 TRBV19 NA TRBJ2-1
TGTGCCAGCAGCTTGTCCCAGGTTACCTCTGGAAACACCATATATTTT CASSLSQVTSGNTIYF NA TRBV11-2 NA TRBJ1-3
TGTGCCAGCAGCCACGGACAAGACACAGATACGCAGTATTTT CASSHGQDTDTQYF NA TRBV7-3 many TRBJ2-3
TGTGCCAGCAGTGAAACTAGAGCAGATACGCAGTATTTT CASSETRADTQYF NA TRBV2 few TRBJ2-3
TGTGCCTGGAGGTGGGGACTTTTGGAGACCCAGTACTTC CAWRWGLLETQYF NA TRBV30 few TRBJ2-5
TGTGCCAGCACTCGGGAGGTATCCTACAATGAGCAGTTCTTC CASTREVSYNEQFF TRBD2 TRBV9 few TRBJ2-1
TGTGCCAGCAGTCCTTCGAATCTTGAGCAGTTCTTC CASSPSNLEQFF NA TRBV12-3/TRBV12-4 many TRBJ2-1
TGTGCCATCAGTGGGCGACAGGCAGTTTACGAAAAACTGTTTTTT CAISGRQAVYEKLFF NA TRBV10-3 few TRBJ1-4
TGTGCCAGCTCGAGAGAACGGGGTCAATACAATGAGCAGTTCTTC CASSRERGQYNEQFF NA TRBV18 few TRBJ2-1
TGTGCCTGGAGTGTAATAAGGGACACTGAAGCTTTCTTT CAWSVIRDTEAFF NA TRBV30 NA TRBJ1-1
TGTGCCAGCAGCGGGATGGGACAGGGAAACTACGGCTACACCTTC CASSGMGQGNYGYTF TRBD1 TRBV5-5 NA TRBJ1-2
TGTGCCAGCAGCTTTACGCCGAAAACTGAAGCTTTCTTT CASSFTPKTEAFF NA TRBV5-6 few TRBJ1-1